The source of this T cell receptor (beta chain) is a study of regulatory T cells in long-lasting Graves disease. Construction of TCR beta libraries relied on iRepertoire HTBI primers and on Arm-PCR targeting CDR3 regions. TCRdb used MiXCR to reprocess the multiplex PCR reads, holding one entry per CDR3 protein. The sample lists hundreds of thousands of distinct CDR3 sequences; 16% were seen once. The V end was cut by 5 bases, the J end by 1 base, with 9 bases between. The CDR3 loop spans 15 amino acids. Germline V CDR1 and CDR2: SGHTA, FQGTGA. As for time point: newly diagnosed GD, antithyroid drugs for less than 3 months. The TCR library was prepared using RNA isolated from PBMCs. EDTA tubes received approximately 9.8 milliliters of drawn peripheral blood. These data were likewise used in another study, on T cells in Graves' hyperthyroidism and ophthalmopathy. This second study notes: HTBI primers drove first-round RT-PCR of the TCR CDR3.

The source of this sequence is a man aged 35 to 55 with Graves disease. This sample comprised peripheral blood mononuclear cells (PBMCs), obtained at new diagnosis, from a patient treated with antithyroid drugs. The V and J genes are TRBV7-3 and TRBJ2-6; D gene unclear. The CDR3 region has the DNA TGTGCCAGCAGCCCGCAGCTTTCTGGGGCCAACGTCCTGACTTTC. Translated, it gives CASSPQLSGANVLTF.